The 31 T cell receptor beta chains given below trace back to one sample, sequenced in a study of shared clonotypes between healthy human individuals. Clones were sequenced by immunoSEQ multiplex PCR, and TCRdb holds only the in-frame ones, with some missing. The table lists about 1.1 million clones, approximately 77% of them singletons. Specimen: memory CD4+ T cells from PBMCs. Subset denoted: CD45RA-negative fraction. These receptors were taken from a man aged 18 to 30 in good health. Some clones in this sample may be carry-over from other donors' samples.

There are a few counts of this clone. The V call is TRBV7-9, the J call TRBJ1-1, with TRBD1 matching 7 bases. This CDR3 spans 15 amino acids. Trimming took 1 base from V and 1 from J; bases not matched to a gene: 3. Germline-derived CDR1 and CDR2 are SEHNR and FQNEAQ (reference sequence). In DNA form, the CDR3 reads TGTGCCAGCAGCTTAGGCCAGGGGGGGAACACTGAAGCTTTCTTT. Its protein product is CASSLGQGGNTEAFF. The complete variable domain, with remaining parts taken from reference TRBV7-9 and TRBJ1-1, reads DTGVSQNPRHKITKRGQNVTFRCDPISEHNRLYWYRQTLGQGPEFLTYFQNEAQLEKSRLLSDRFSAERPKGSFSTLEIQRTEQGDSAMYLCASSLGQGGNTEAFFGQGTRLTVV.

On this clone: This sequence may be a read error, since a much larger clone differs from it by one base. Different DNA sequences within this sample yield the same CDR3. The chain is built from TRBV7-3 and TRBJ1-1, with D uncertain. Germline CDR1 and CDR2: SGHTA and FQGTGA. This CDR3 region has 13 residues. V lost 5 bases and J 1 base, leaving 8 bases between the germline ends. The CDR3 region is CASSSQPNTEAFF. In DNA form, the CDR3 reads TGTGCCAGCAGCAGCCAACCGAACACTGAAGCTTTCTTT.

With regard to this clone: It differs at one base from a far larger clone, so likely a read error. The chain's CDR3 is CASSLDDTEAFF. CDR3 coding DNA: TGCGCCAGCAGCTTGGATGACACTGAAGCTTTCTTT. The V gene is TRBV5-1, the J gene TRBJ1-1, with D unclear. Germline CDR1 is SGHRS and CDR2 is YFSETQ. The length of the CDR3 is 12 residues. V was shortened by 0 bases and J by 3 bases, with 3 bases between the two germline ends.

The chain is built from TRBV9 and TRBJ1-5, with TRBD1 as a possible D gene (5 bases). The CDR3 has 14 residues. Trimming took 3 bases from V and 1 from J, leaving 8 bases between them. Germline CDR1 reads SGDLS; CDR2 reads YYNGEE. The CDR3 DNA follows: TGTGCCAGCAGCGCAGGGTGGAGCAATCAGCCCCAGCATTTT. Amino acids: CASSAGWSNQPQHF.

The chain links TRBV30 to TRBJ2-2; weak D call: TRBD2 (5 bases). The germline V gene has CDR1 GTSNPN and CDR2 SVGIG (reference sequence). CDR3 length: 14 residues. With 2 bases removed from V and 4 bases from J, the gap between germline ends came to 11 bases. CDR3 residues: CAWSIAPLTGELFF. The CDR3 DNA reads TGTGCCTGGAGTATAGCGCCCCTCACCGGGGAGCTGTTTTTT.

As DNA, the CDR3 is TGTGCCAGCAGCCGCGGGACGGGACACAATCAGCCCCAGCATTTT. Translated: CASSRGTGHNQPQHF. J is TRBJ1-5 and V is TRBV7-9, with TRBD1 as a possible D gene (6 bases). The germline CDR1 and CDR2 sequences are SEHNR and FQNEAQ (reference sequence). The CDR3 is 15 amino acids. The ends were cut back, 5 bases at V and 3 bases at J, with 14 bases in the middle.

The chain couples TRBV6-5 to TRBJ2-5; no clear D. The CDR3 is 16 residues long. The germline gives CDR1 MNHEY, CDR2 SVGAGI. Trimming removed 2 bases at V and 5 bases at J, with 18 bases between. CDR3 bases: TGTGCCAGCAGTTACGGGTCTAACAGACAATGGGAGACCCAGTACTTC. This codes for CASSYGSNRQWETQYF.

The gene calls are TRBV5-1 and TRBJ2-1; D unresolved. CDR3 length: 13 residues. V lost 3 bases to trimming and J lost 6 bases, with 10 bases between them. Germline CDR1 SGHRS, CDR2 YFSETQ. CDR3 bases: TGCGCCAGCAGCTCCAACCTTGGCAATGAGCAGTTCTTC. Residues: CASSSNLGNEQFF.

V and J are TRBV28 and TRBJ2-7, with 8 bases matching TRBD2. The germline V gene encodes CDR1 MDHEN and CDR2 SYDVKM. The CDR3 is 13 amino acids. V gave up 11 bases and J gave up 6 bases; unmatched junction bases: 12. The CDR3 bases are TGTGCCTCCGAAGCGGGAGAAAGGGGCGAGCAGTACTTC. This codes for CASEAGERGEQYF.

DNA of the CDR3: TGTGCCAGCAGTGATTTGGTGCGCGAGCAGTACTTC. It encodes CASSDLVREQYF. The V and J genes are TRBV2 and TRBJ2-7; D uncertain. The CDR3 totals 12 residues. With 3 bases removed from V and 6 bases from J, the gap between germline ends came to 9 bases. Per the germline V gene, CDR1 is SNHLY and CDR2 is FYNNEI.

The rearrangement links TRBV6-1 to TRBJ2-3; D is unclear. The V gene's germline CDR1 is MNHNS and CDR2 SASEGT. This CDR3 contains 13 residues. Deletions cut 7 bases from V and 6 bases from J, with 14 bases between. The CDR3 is CASTRRARDTQYF. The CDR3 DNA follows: TGTGCCAGCACCCGCCGGGCGCGGGATACGCAGTATTTT.

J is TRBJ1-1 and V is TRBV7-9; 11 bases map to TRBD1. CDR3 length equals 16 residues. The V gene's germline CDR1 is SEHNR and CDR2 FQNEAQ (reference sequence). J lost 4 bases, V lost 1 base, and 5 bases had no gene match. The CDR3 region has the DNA TGTGCCAGCAGCTTAGGGGACAGGGGGATTAGCACTGAAGCTTTCTTT. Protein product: CASSLGDRGISTEAFF.

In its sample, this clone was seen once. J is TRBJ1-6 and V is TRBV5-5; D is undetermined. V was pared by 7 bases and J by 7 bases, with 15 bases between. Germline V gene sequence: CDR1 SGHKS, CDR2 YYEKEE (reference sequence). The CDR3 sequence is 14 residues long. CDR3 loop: CASYSGLPNSPLHF. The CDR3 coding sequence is TGTGCCAGCTACTCCGGACTTCCCAATTCACCCCTCCACTTT. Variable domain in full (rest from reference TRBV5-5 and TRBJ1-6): DAGVTQSPTHLIKTRGQQVTLRCSPISGHKSVSWYQQVLGQGPQFIFQYYEKEERGRGNFPDRFSARQFPNYSSELNVNALLLGDSALYLCASYSGLPNSPLHFGNGTRLTVT.

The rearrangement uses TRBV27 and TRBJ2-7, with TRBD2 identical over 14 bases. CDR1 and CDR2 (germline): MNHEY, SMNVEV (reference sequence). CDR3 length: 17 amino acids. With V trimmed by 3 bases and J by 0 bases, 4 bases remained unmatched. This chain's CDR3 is CASSLGLAGAISYEQYF. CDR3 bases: TGTGCCAGCAGTTTGGGACTAGCGGGAGCCATCTCCTACGAGCAGTACTTC.

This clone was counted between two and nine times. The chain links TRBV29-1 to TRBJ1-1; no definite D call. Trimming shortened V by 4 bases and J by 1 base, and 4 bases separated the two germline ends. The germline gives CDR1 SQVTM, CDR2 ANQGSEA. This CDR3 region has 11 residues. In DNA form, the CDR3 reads TGCAGCGTTGTTAAGAACACTGAAGCTTTCTTT. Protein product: CSVVKNTEAFF.

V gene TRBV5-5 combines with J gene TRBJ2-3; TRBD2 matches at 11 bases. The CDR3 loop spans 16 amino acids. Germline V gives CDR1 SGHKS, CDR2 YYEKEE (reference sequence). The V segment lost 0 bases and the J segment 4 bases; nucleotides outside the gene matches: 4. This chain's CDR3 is CASSLVASGRSDTQYF. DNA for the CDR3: TGTGCCAGCAGCTTGGTGGCTAGCGGGAGGTCAGATACGCAGTATTTT.

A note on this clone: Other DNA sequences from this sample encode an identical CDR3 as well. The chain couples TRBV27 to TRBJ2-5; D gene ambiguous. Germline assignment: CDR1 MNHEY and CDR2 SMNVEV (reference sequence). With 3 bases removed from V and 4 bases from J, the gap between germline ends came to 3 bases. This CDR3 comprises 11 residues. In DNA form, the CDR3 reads TGTGCCAGCAGTTTGCGAGAGACCCAGTACTTC. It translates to CASSLRETQYF.

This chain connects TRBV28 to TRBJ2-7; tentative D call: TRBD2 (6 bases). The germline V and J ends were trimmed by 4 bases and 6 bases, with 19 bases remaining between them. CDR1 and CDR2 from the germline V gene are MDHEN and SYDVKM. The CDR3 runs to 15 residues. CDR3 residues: CASSCLRGGCVEQYF. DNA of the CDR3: TGTGCCAGCAGTTGCCTCCGGGGAGGATGTGTCGAGCAGTACTTC.

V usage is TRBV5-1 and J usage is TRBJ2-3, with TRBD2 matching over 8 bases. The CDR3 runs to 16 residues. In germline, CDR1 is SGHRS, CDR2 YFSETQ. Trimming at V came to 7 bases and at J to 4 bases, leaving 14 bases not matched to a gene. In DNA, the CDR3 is TGCGCCAGCGGCGGAACCCGGCTAGCGGGTTCAGATACGCAGTATTTT. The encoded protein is CASGGTRLAGSDTQYF.

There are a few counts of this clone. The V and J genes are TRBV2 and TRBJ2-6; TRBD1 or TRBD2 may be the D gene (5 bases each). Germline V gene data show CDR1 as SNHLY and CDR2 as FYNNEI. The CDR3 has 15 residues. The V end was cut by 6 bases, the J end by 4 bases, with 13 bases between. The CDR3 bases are TGTGCCAGCAGCCAAGAGGGACCCGGGGCCAACGTCCTGACTTTC. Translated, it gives CASSQEGPGANVLTF.

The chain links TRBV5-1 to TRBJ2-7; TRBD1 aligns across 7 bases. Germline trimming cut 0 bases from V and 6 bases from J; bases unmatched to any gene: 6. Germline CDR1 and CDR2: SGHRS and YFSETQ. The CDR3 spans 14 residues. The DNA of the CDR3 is TGCGCCAGCAGCTTGGGACAGGGTTACTCCGAGCAGTACTTC. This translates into CASSLGQGYSEQYF.

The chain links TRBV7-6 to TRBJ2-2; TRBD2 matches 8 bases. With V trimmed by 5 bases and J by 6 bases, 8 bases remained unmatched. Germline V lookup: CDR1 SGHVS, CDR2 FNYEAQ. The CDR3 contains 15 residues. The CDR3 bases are TGTGCCAGCAGCCGGCGACGGGAGGGCTCCGGGGAGCTGTTTTTT. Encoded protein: CASSRRREGSGELFF.

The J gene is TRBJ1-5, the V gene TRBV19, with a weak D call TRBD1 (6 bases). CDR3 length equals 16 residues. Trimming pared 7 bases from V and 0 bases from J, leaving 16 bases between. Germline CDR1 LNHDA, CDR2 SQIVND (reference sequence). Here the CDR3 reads CASNTWTDHSNQPQHF. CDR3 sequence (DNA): TGTGCCAGTAATACCTGGACAGATCATAGCAATCAGCCCCAGCATTTT.

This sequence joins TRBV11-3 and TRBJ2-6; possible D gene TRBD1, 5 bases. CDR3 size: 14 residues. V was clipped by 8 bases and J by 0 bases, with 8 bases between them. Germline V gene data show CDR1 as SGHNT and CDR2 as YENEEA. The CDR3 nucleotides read TGTGCCAGCTCCAGGGACTCTGGGGCCAACGTCCTGACTTTC. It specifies CASSRDSGANVLTF.

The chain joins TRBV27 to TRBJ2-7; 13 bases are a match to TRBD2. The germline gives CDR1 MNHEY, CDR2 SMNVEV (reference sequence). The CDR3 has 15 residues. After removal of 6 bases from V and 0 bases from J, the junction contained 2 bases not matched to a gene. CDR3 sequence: CASRRLAGGSYEQYF. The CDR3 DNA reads TGTGCCAGCAGACGACTAGCGGGAGGCTCCTACGAGCAGTACTTC.

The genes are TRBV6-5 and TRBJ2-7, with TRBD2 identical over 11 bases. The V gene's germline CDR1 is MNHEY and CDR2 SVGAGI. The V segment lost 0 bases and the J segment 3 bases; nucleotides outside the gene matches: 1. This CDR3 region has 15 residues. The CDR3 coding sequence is TGTGCCAGCAGTTACTCACTAGCGGGAGTCTACGAGCAGTACTTC. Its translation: CASSYSLAGVYEQYF.

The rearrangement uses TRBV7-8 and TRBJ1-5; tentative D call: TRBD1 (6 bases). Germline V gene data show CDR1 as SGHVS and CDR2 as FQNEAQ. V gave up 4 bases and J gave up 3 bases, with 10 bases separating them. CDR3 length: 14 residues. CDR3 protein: CASSYGQNNQPQHF. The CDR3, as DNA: TGTGCCAGCAGCTACGGACAGAACAATCAGCCCCAGCATTTT.

CDR3 sequence reads: CASSVEAGGTYGYTF. DNA of the CDR3: TGTGCCAGCAGCGTAGAGGCAGGGGGAACCTATGGCTACACCTTC. The J gene is TRBJ1-2, the V gene TRBV9, with 7 bases aligning to TRBD1. The CDR3 sequence is 15 residues long. After removal of 0 bases from V and 4 bases from J, the junction contained 6 bases not matched to a gene. Germline CDR1 SGDLS, CDR2 YYNGEE.

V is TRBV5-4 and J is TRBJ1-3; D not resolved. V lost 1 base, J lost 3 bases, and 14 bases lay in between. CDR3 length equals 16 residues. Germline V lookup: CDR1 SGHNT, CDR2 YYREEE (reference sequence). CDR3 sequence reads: CASSLMGSQLGNTIYF. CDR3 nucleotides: TGTGCCAGCAGCTTGATGGGATCACAACTTGGAAACACCATATATTTT.

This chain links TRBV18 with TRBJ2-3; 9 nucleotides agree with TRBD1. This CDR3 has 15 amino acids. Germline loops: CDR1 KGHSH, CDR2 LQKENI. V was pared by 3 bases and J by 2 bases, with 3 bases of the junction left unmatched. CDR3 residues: CASSPSQGATDTQYF. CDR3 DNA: TGTGCCAGCTCACCCTCACAGGGGGCCACAGATACGCAGTATTTT.

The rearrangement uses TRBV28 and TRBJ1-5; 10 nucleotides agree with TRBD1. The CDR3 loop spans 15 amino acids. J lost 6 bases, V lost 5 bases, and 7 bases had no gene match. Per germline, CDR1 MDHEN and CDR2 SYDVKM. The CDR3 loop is CASSLPTGGSQPQHF. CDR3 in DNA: TGTGCCAGCAGTCTGCCGACAGGGGGCTCTCAGCCCCAGCATTTT.